This T cell receptor (beta chain) comes out of a study of blood T cells in healthy people across ages. The study's findings and limits: CMV status of donors was not determined, possibly confounding expanded clonotype changes.

Concerning this clonotype itself: Its antigen is unknown.

Through a sample-barcoded 5' primer and a J-beta primer mix, a second PCR was run for about 7 to 12 cycles. TCRdb recomputed calls from the 5' RACE reads with MiXCR, one row per CDR3 protein. Here the sample spans 780,000 or so distinct CDR3 sequences, about 25% being singletons. This CDR3 spans 15 amino acids. With 1 base removed from V and 1 base from J, the gap between germline ends came to 9 bases. The V gene's germline CDR1 is SGHTA and CDR2 FQGNSA. The same specimen was also included in a second study, on T cells of mothers and their children.

Source material: blood. V is TRBV7-2 and J is TRBJ2-3, with a possible D match to TRBD1 (6 bases). This receptor was identified in a boy younger than 18 in good health. The CDR3 bases are TGTGCCAGCAGCTTAGGAAGACAGGGCACAGATACGCAGTATTTT. This translates into CASSLGRQGTDTQYF.